This TCR beta chain was found in a study of cytomegalovirus exposure and HLA in healthy donors. As regards this clone: Its antigen is unidentified.

Vbeta (60) and Jbeta (13) primers were used in the PCR. TCRdb keeps only in-frame clones here, not all; method: immunoSEQ multiplex PCR. This table holds under 200,000 clones, 70% to 90% found once. V was pared by 0 bases and J by 7 bases, with 16 bases between. The CDR3 covers 16 residues. CDR1 is SGHNT and CDR2 is YYREEE in the germline V gene (reference sequence). Notes on the study in general: The Asian-associated ancestry cluster reportedly had fewer N-insertions than the roughly 670-donor mean in a later analysis. Within a later analysis, the majority of CMV-associated TCR beta chains appeared HLA-restricted.

Sequencing input: PBMCs. The chain carries TRBV5-4 and TRBJ2-2; tentative D call: TRBD1 (5 bases). This TCR derives from a man aged 30 to 39 in good health and CMV-seropositive. In DNA, the CDR3 is TGTGCCAGCAGCTTGGCTTTCCCCAGGGTAGGCGGGGAGCTGTTTTTT. Translation: CASSLAFPRVGGELFF.